Below, 5 T cell receptor beta chains from the same sample are listed, as sequenced in a study of response to subunit inactivated influenza vaccine. TCRdb passed the RT-PCR reads through MiXCR, listing each CDR3 protein once. The data contain roughly 630,000 distinct CDR3 sequences, about 15% of them seen just once; the ten biggest clones take up 6.5% to 8%. The source was PBMCs from blood, collected 14 to 15 days before vaccination. These receptors were obtained from a man between 50 and 59 years old who received an inactivated influenza vaccine.

The genes are TRBV12-3 or TRBV12-4 and TRBJ2-1; 12 bases fit TRBD2. The CDR3 extends over 15 amino acids. The V and J ends lost 3 bases and 10 bases, in that order; junction bases with no gene match: 7. The CDR3 nucleotides are TGTGCCAGCAGTTTCTTGGGACTAGCGGGCGACGAGCAGTTCTTC. Encoded protein: CASSFLGLAGDEQFF.

This clonotype was seen a handful of times. This rearrangement joins TRBV30 to TRBJ2-7, with TRBD2 identical over 7 bases. Per the germline V gene, CDR1 is GTSNPN and CDR2 is SVGIG (reference sequence). J gave up 5 bases and V 8 bases, and 12 bases lay outside the gene matches. The CDR3 is 13 residues long. The CDR3 DNA follows: TGTGCCGGTGCGACTAGCTCATCCCACGAGCAGTACTTC. Translation: CAGATSSSHEQYF.

In the case of this clonotype: A clone one base away is much larger, so this may be a read error. V gene TRBV9 combines with J gene TRBJ2-7, with D tentatively TRBD2 (6 bases). CDR3 length equals 13 residues. Per the germline V gene, CDR1 is SGDLS and CDR2 is YYNGEE. CDR3 protein: CASSLRGAYEHYF. The CDR3 bases are TGTGCCAGCAGCTTGCGGGGTGCCTACGAGCATTACTTC.

Many counts were recorded for this clonotype. V and J are TRBV3-1 and TRBJ2-7; D is unclear. The V and J ends lost 0 bases and 7 bases respectively, with 13 bases between them. CDR1 and CDR2 (germline): LGHDT, YNNKEL (reference sequence). The CDR3 length is 14 residues. In nucleotides, the CDR3 is TGTGCCAGCAGCCAAGAATCCTCCTGGCGGGAGCAGTACTTC. This codes for CASSQESSWREQYF.

The V and J genes are TRBV20-1 and TRBJ1-4; 8 nucleotides match TRBD1. Unmatched junction bases numbered 9, after V lost 2 bases and J lost 7 bases. The CDR3 has 15 amino acids. Germline assignment: CDR1 DFQATT and CDR2 SNEGSKA (reference sequence). The CDR3 nucleotides are TGCAGTGCTAGATCCGGGACAGGCAGCGGTGAAAAACTGTTTTTT. Its translation: CSARSGTGSGEKLFF.